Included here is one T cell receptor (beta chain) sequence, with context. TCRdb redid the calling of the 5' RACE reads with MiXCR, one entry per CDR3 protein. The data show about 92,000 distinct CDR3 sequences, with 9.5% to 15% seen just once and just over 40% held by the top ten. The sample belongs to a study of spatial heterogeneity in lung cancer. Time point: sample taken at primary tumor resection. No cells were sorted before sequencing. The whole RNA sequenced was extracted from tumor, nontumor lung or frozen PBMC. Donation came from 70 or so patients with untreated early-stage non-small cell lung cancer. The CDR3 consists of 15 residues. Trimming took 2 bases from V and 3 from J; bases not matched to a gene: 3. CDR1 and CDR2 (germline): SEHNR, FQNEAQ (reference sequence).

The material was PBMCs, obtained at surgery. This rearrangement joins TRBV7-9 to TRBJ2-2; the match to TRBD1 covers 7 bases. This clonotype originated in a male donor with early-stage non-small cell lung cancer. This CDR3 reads CASSLSDRYTGELFF. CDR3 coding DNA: TGTGCCAGCAGCTTATCGGACAGGTACACCGGGGAGCTGTTTTTT.